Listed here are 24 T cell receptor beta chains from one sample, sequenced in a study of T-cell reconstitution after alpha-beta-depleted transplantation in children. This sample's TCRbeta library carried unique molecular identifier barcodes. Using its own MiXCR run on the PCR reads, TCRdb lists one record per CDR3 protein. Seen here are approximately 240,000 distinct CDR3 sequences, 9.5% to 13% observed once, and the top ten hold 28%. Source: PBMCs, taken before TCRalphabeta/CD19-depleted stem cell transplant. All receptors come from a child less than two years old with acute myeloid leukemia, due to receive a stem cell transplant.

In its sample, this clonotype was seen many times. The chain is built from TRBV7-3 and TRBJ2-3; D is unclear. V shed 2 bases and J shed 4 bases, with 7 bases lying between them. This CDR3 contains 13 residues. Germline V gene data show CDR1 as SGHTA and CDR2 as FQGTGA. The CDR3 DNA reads TGTGCCAGCAGCTTATCAAAGCCAGATACGCAGTATTTT. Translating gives CASSLSKPDTQYF.

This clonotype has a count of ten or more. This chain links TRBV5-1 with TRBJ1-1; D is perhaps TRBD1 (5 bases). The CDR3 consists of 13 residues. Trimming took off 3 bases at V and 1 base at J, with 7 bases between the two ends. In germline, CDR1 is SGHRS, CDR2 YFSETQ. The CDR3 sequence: CASSYGQNTEAFF. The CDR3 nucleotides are TGCGCCAGCAGCTACGGACAGAACACTGAAGCTTTCTTT.

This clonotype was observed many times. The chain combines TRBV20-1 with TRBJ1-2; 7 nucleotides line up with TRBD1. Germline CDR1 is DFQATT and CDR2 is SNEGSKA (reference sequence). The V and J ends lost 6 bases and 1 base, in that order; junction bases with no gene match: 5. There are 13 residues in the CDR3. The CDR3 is CSARDSLNYGYTF. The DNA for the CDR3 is TGCAGTGCGCGGGACAGTCTTAACTATGGCTACACCTTC.

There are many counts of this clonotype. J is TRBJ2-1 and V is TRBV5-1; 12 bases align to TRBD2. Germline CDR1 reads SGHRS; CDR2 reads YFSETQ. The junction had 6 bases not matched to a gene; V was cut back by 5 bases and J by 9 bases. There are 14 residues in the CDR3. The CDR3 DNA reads TGCGCCAGCAGGACTAGCGGGAGAGGGGGTGAGCAGTTCTTC. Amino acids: CASRTSGRGGEQFF.

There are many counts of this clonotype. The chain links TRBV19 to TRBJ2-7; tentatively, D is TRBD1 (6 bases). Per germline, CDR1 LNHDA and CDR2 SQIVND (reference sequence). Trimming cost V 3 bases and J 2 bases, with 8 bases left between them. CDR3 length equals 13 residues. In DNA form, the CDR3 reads TGTGCCAGTAGTATCCCAGGGGCCTACGAGCAGTACTTC. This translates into CASSIPGAYEQYF.

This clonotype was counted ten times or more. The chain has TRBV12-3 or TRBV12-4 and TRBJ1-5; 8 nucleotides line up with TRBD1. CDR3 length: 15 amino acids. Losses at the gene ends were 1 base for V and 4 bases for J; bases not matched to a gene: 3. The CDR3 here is CASSLGQGRNQPQHF. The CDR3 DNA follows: TGTGCCAGCAGTTTAGGACAGGGGAGAAATCAGCCCCAGCATTTT.

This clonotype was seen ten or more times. The CDR3 coding sequence is TGTGCCAGCAGTTGGAGACAGGGGGCGGCCGGGGAGCTGTTTTTT. This encodes CASSWRQGAAGELFF. The chain carries TRBV27 and TRBJ2-2; 10 nucleotides line up with TRBD1. The ends lost 4 bases at V and 6 bases at J; junction bases unmatched: 5. The CDR3 sequence is 15 residues long. CDR1 is MNHEY, CDR2 SMNVEV, per germline (reference sequence).

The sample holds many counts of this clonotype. The CDR3 loop is CASSATARTEAFF. Here the CDR3 DNA reads TGTGCCAGCAGCGCCACGGCCCGCACTGAAGCTTTCTTT. This chain uses TRBV3-1 with TRBJ1-1; D is unclear. Trimming stripped 5 bases from V and 4 bases from J, with 11 bases between. Germline CDR1 is LGHDT and CDR2 is YNNKEL (reference sequence). This CDR3 has 13 amino acids.

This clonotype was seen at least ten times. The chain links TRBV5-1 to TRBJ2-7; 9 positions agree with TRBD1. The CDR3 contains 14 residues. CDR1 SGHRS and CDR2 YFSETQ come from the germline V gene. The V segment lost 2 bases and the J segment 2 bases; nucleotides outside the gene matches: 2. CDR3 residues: CASSFNRGPYEQYF. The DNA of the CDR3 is TGCGCCAGCAGCTTCAACAGGGGGCCCTACGAGCAGTACTTC.

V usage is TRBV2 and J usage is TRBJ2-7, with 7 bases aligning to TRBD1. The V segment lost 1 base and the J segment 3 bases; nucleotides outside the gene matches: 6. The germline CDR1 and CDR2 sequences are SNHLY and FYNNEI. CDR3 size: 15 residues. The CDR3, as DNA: TGTGCCAGCAGTGAAGGAGGGGGCTTAAGCTACGAGCAGTACTTC. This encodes CASSEGGGLSYEQYF.

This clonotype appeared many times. Here the CDR3 DNA reads TGTGCCAGCAGCTTAGGGACTTTAATCCAAGAGACCCAGTACTTC. Its protein product is CASSLGTLIQETQYF. The V gene is TRBV7-9, the J gene TRBJ2-5, with TRBD2 as a possible D gene (5 bases). CDR3 length: 15 residues. V was clipped by 1 base and J by 1 base, with 10 bases between them. The germline V gene has CDR1 SEHNR and CDR2 FQNEAQ (reference sequence). Filled out from reference TRBV7-9 and TRBJ2-5, the complete variable domain reads DTGVSQNPRHKITKRGQNVTFRCDPISEHNRLYWYRQTLGQGPEFLTYFQNEAQLEKSRLLSDRFSAERPKGSFSTLEIQRTEQGDSAMYLCASSLGTLIQETQYFGPGTRLLVL.

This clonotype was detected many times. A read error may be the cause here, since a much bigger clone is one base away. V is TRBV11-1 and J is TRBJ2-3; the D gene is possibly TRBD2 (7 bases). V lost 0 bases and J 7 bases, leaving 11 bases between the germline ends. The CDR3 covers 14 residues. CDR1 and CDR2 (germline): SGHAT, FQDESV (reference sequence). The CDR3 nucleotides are TGTGCCAGCAGCTTAGCGGGGGGGCCGAATACGCAGTATTTT. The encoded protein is CASSLAGGPNTQYF.

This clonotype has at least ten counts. Written as DNA, the CDR3 is TGCAGCGTTGATCCAGCTAACTATGGCTACACCTTC. Translation gives CSVDPANYGYTF. This rearrangement joins TRBV29-1 to TRBJ1-2; D is unclear. The V end lost 3 bases, the J end lost 0 bases, and 5 bases lay between the germline ends. The germline V gene encodes CDR1 SQVTM and CDR2 ANQGSEA. There are 12 residues in the CDR3.

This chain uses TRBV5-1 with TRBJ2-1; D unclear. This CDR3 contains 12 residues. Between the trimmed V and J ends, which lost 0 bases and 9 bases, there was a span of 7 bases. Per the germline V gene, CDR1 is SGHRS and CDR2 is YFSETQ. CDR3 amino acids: CASSLDGPEQFF. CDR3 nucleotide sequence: TGCGCCAGCAGCTTGGATGGACCTGAGCAGTTCTTC. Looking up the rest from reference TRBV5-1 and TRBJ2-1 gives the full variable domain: KAGVTQTPRYLIKTRGQQVTLSCSPISGHRSVSWYQQTPGQGLQFLFEYFSETQRNKGNFPGRFSGRQFSNSRSEMNVSTLELGDSALYLCASSLDGPEQFFGPGTRLTVL.

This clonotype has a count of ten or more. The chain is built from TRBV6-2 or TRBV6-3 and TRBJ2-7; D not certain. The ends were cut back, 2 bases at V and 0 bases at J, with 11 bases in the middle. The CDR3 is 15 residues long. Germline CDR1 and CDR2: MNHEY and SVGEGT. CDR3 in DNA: TGTGCCAGCAGTTACCCGAATTGGAGCTCCTACGAGCAGTACTTC. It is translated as CASSYPNWSSYEQYF.

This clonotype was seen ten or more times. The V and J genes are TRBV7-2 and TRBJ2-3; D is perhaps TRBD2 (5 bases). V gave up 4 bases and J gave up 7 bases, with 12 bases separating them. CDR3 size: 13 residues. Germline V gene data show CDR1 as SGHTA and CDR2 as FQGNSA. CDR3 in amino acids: CASSSGLPYTQYF. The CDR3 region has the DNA TGTGCCAGCAGCTCTGGACTTCCCTATACGCAGTATTTT.

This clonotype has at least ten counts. DNA of the CDR3: TGCGCCAGCAGCTTGTTAGGGGTGGATAGCACAGATACGCAGTATTTT. Protein product: CASSLLGVDSTDTQYF. The chain uses TRBV5-1 and TRBJ2-3, with D possibly being TRBD1 (5 bases). The V gene lost 1 base and the J gene lost 0 bases, with 12 bases spanning the gap. Looked up from germline, CDR1 is SGHRS and CDR2 is YFSETQ. This CDR3 has 16 residues.

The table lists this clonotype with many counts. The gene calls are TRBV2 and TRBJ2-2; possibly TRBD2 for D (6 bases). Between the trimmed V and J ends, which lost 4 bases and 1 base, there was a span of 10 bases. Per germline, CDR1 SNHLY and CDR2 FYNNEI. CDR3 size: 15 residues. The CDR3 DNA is TGTGCCAGCAGTGTTTTCGGGGGGAACACCGGGGAGCTGTTTTTT. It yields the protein CASSVFGGNTGELFF.

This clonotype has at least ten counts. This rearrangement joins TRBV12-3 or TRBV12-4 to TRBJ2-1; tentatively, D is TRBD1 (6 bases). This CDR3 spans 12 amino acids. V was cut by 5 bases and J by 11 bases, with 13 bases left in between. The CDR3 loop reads CASSQRTEKQFF. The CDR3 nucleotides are TGTGCCAGCAGTCAACGGACAGAGAAGCAGTTCTTC.

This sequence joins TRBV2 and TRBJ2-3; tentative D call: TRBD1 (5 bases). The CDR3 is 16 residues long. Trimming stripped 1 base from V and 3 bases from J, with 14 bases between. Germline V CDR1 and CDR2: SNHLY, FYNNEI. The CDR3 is CASSEGGPLITDTQYF. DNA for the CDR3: TGTGCCAGCAGTGAAGGGGGCCCCCTAATAACAGATACGCAGTATTTT.

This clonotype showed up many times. In DNA form, the CDR3 reads TGTGCCACCAGGACAGGGACAGATACGCAGTATTTT. Translated, it gives CATRTGTDTQYF. The V and J genes are TRBV24-1 and TRBJ2-3; 7 nucleotides align to TRBD1. V lost 7 bases, J lost 3 bases, and 0 bases stayed unmatched. Germline lookup yields CDR1 KGHDR and CDR2 SFDVKD. This CDR3 is built from 12 residues.

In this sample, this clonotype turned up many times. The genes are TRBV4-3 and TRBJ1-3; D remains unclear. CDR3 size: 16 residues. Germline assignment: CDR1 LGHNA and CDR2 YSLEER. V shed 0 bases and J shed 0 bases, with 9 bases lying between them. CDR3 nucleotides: TGCGCCAGCAGCCAAGATCGCGGGTTCTCTGGAAACACCATATATTTT. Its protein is CASSQDRGFSGNTIYF.

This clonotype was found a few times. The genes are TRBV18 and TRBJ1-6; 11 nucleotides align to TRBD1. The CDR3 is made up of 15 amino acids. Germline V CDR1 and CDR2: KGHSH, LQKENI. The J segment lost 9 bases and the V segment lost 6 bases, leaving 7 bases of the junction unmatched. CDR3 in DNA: TGTGCCAGCTCCCAAGACGGACAGGGGGCTTCACCCCTCCACTTT. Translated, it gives CASSQDGQGASPLHF.

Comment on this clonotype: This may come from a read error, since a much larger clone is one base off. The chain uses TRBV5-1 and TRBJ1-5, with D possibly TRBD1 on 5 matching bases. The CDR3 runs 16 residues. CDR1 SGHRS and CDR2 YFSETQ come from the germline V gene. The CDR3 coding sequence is TGCGCCAGCGGCTTGGCGCCCATCGGGGGGAATCAGCCCCAGCATTTT. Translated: CASGLAPIGGNQPQHF.